These 14 T cell receptor beta chains share one sample of origin, sequenced in a study of T cell repertoires in cytomegalovirus infection. TCRdb analysed the reads with MiXCR anew, one entry per CDR3 protein. The table lists some 320,000 distinct CDR3 sequences, 25% to 35% of them singletons, with approximately 20% in the top ten. These TCRs' antigens remain unknown. Source: cultured PBMCs, taken from culture after CMV antigen stimulation. These receptors all stem from a human donor in good health (CMV status not recorded). Some clones in this sample may be carry-over from other donors' samples.

Worth noting for this clonotype: A much larger clone lies a single base off, so this may be a read error. The chain carries TRBV6-1 and TRBJ1-4; D possibly corresponds to TRBD1 (6 bases). Germline lookup yields CDR1 MNHNS and CDR2 SASEGT. The CDR3 loop spans 18 amino acids. CDR3 sequence reads: CASRETPGHPGGNEKLYF. The CDR3 DNA follows: TGTGCCAGCAGAGAAACTCCGGGACACCCGGGGGGGAATGAAAAACTGTATTTT.

This clonotype was observed a single time. The J gene is TRBJ2-7, the V gene TRBV6-1; D remains ambiguous. The CDR3 is made up of 15 amino acids. Germline V CDR1 and CDR2: MNHNS, SASEGT. V lost 2 bases to trimming and J lost 0 bases, with 11 bases between them. The CDR3 DNA reads as TGTGCCAGCAGTGAAAGAAGCGTGAGCTCCTACGAGCAGTACTTC. Translating gives CASSERSVSSYEQYF.

This clonotype was detected a few times. The rearrangement links TRBV7-2 to TRBJ2-7, with D tentatively TRBD1 (6 bases). The CDR3 runs to 14 residues. V lost 2 bases, J lost 2 bases, and 10 bases lay in between. Looked up from germline, CDR1 is SGHTA and CDR2 is FQGNSA. CDR3 in DNA: TGTGCCAGCAGCTTACTAGGGGGACCCTACGAGCAGTACTTC. Residues: CASSLLGGPYEQYF.

This clonotype was recorded once. The V gene is TRBV10-2, the J gene TRBJ1-3; weak D call: TRBD1 (5 bases). The CDR3 has 14 amino acids. The germline V gene encodes CDR1 WSHSY and CDR2 SAAADI. The germline V and J ends were trimmed by 7 bases and 0 bases, with 10 bases remaining between them. CDR3 in DNA: TGCGCCAGCACTCCGGACAACTCTGGAAACACCATATATTTT. Translated: CASTPDNSGNTIYF.

This clonotype has only a few counts. V is TRBV7-2 and J is TRBJ1-5; D gene unclear. The germline V gene encodes CDR1 SGHTA and CDR2 FQGNSA. CDR3 size: 16 residues. Trimming removed 2 bases at V and 3 bases at J, with 14 bases between. CDR3 residues: CASSLRAWQSNQPQHF. CDR3 in DNA: TGTGCCAGCAGCTTACGCGCGTGGCAATCCAATCAGCCCCAGCATTTT.

This clonotype was counted only a few times. The chain's CDR3 is CVVESRSVGYTF. In DNA form, the CDR3 reads TGTGTGGTCGAAAGTCGGTCGGTTGGCTACACCTTC. V is TRBV28 and J is TRBJ1-2, with no clear D. In germline, CDR1 is MDHEN, CDR2 SYDVKM. The CDR3 runs 12 residues.

The rearrangement joins TRBV6-6 to TRBJ2-1, with 7 bases lining up with TRBD1. The germline CDR1 and CDR2 sequences are MNHNY and SVGAGI (reference sequence). V gave up 0 bases and J gave up 3 bases; unmatched junction bases: 5. The CDR3 has 16 residues. The CDR3 nucleotides are TGTGCCAGCAGTTACTCCGATTGGACAGGCTACAATGAGCAGTTCTTC. Translated, it gives CASSYSDWTGYNEQFF.

The rearrangement joins TRBV7-3 to TRBJ2-3, with a possible D match to TRBD1 (7 bases). V lost 5 bases, J lost 4 bases, and 22 bases lay in between. The CDR3 has 17 residues. From germline, CDR1 is SGHTA and CDR2 FQGTGA. CDR3 amino acids: CASSVDPQGGEADTQYF. The CDR3 DNA is TGTGCCAGCAGCGTAGATCCCCAGGGGGGAGAAGCAGATACGCAGTATTTT.

This clonotype showed up just a few times. The chain is built from TRBV7-8 and TRBJ2-7, with D perhaps TRBD1 (5 bases). CDR3 length: 15 residues. Germline V gene data show CDR1 as SGHVS and CDR2 as FQNEAQ. V was cut by 5 bases and J by 2 bases, with 16 bases left in between. The CDR3: CASSPGQKEAYEQYF. DNA of the CDR3: TGTGCCAGCAGCCCTGGACAAAAAGAGGCCTACGAGCAGTACTTC.

V and J are TRBV20-1 and TRBJ1-5, with TRBD1 matching 8 bases. Germline V gene lookup returns CDR1 DFQATT and CDR2 SNEGSKA (reference sequence). The CDR3 extends over 14 amino acids. Germline trimming cut 3 bases from V and 7 bases from J; bases unmatched to any gene: 8. The CDR3 loop is CSARPTGAEQPQHF. CDR3 bases: TGCAGTGCTAGGCCGACAGGGGCGGAGCAGCCCCAGCATTTT.

The V gene is TRBV2, the J gene TRBJ2-2, with TRBD2 matching 15 bases. The CDR3 sequence is 16 residues long. The junction had 6 bases not matched to a gene; V was cut back by 7 bases and J by 6 bases. Germline V gene data show CDR1 as SNHLY and CDR2 as FYNNEI. This CDR3 reads CASNGLAGGPAGELFF. For the CDR3, the DNA is TGTGCCAGCAACGGACTAGCGGGGGGGCCGGCCGGGGAGCTGTTTTTT. The entire variable domain, with the rest obtained from reference TRBV2 and TRBJ2-2, is as follows: EPEVTQTPSHQVTQMGQEVILRCVPISNHLYFYWYRQILGQKVEFLVSFYNNEISEKSEIFDDQFSVERPDGSNFTLKIRSTKLEDSAMYFCASNGLAGGPAGELFFGEGSRLTVL.

This clonotype has just a few counts. The CDR3 bases are TGTGCCAGTAGTATAAGGGCAGGGGGCGAATCTGGGGCCAACGTCCTGACTTTC. It is translated as CASSIRAGGESGANVLTF. The chain employs TRBV19 and TRBJ2-6; 8 positions match TRBD1. The CDR3 totals 18 residues. Losses at the gene ends were 2 bases for V and 1 base for J; bases not matched to a gene: 7. The germline CDR1 and CDR2 sequences are LNHDA and SQIVND (reference sequence).

This clonotype was found a few times. The J gene is TRBJ2-7, the V gene TRBV20-1; 13 bases agree with TRBD2. This CDR3 has 13 residues. With V trimmed by 5 bases and J by 5 bases, 3 bases remained unmatched. Germline-derived CDR1 and CDR2 are DFQATT and SNEGSKA (reference sequence). The CDR3 spells CSAVLAGGDEQYF. In nucleotides, the CDR3 is TGCAGTGCTGTACTAGCGGGGGGGGACGAGCAGTACTTC.

This clonotype showed up just a few times. The V gene is TRBV5-1, the J gene TRBJ1-4; D is unclear. V lost 2 bases, J lost 12 bases, and 8 bases lay in between. Germline V gives CDR1 SGHRS, CDR2 YFSETQ. The CDR3 covers 11 residues. The CDR3 protein is CASSFGRELFF. The CDR3 nucleotides read TGCGCCAGCAGCTTTGGACGGGAACTGTTTTTT.